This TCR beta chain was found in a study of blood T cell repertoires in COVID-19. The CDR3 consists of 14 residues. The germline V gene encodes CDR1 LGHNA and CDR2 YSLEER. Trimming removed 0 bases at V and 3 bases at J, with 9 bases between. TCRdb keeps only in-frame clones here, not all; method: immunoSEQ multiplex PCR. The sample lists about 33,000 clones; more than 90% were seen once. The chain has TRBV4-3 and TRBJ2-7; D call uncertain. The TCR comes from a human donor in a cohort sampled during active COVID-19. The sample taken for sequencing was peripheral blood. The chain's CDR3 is CASSQDLGFYEQYF. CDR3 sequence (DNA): TGCGCCAGCAGCCAAGATCTAGGCTTCTACGAGCAGTACTTC.